The 15 T cell receptor beta chains reported below all come from one sample, sequenced in a study of blood T cell repertoires in COVID-19. TCRdb keeps only in-frame clones here, not all; method: immunoSEQ multiplex PCR. The repertoire has some 230,000 clones, 65% to 85% of them found once; the top ten carry 2.3%. Sequenced material: peripheral blood. The receptors originated from a woman aged 60-75 years with acute or convalescent COVID-19.

The chain recombines TRBV19 with TRBJ2-2, with TRBD2 identical over 13 bases. The junction had 6 bases not matched to a gene; V was cut back by 4 bases and J by 4 bases. CDR3 length: 17 residues. In germline, CDR1 is LNHDA, CDR2 SQIVND (reference sequence). The CDR3 coding sequence is TGTGCCAGTAGTAAGAAACTAGCGGGGGGGACCACCGGGGAGCTGTTTTTT. It translates to CASSKKLAGGTTGELFF.

The V and J genes are TRBV6-6 and TRBJ2-5; 12 bases match TRBD2. With V trimmed by 6 bases and J by 5 bases, 16 bases remained unmatched. CDR3 length: 18 amino acids. Germline-derived CDR1 and CDR2 are MNHNY and SVGAGI (reference sequence). Written as DNA, the CDR3 is TGTGCCAGCAGGCGAGCGAATCTAGCGGGGGGGATCTGGGAGACCCAGTACTTC. Amino acid sequence: CASRRANLAGGIWETQYF.

J is TRBJ1-2 and V is TRBV7-7; TRBD1 might be the D (6 bases). The germline CDR1 and CDR2 sequences are SSHAT and FNYEAQ (reference sequence). The CDR3 length is 15 residues. Trimming shortened V by 6 bases and J by 8 bases, and 22 bases separated the two germline ends. The CDR3 DNA sequence: TGTGCCAGCAGTCCTCTTCCTTCGGGGGGGCTCGGCTACACCTTC. The encoded protein is CASSPLPSGGLGYTF.

This sequence joins TRBV6-6 and TRBJ2-3, with D hard to call. The CDR3 has 14 residues. Germline lookup yields CDR1 MNHNY and CDR2 SVGAGI (reference sequence). The V and J ends lost 0 bases and 2 bases respectively, with 6 bases between them. CDR3 DNA sequence: TGTGCCAGCAGTTACTCCCAATTCACAGATACGCAGTATTTT. The encoded protein is CASSYSQFTDTQYF.

The genes are TRBV20-1 and TRBJ2-7; TRBD1 is a possible D gene (6 bases). From germline, CDR1 is DFQATT and CDR2 SNEGSKA (reference sequence). V lost 5 bases and J 0 bases, leaving 14 bases between the germline ends. The CDR3 totals 14 residues. The DNA for the CDR3 is TGCAGTGCTGGTGGACAGTTTAGCTCCTACGAGCAGTACTTC. Amino acids: CSAGGQFSSYEQYF.

This clone turned up a few times. The V call is TRBV6-2 or TRBV6-3, the J call TRBJ2-7, with 7 nucleotides matching TRBD1. Per germline, CDR1 MNHEY and CDR2 SVGEGT. The CDR3 sequence is 14 residues long. Trimming removed 4 bases from V and 1 base from J; junction bases left unmatched: 4. CDR3 loop: CASSLGRGSYEQYF. CDR3 DNA: TGTGCCAGCAGTTTAGGCAGGGGGTCCTACGAGCAGTACTTC.

The V and J genes are TRBV3-1 (or the pseudogene TRBV3-2) and TRBJ1-2; possibly TRBD1 for D (5 bases). Germline CDR1 reads LGHDT; CDR2 reads YNNKEL (reference sequence). Trimming removed 0 bases from V and 0 bases from J, with 14 bases in between. The CDR3 consists of 17 residues. CDR3 loop: CASSQDHPGMTNYGYTF. The CDR3 coding sequence is TGTGCCAGCAGCCAAGATCATCCAGGGATGACTAACTATGGCTACACCTTC.

J is TRBJ2-7 and V is TRBV4-2, with TRBD2 matching over 10 bases. Germline CDR1 and CDR2: LGHNA and YNFKEQ. V dropped 4 bases and J dropped 7; count of bases not matched to a gene: 7. This CDR3 spans 14 amino acids. CDR3: CASSRSGGAGEQYF. For the CDR3, the DNA is TGTGCCAGCAGCCGGAGCGGGGGGGCGGGAGAGCAGTACTTC.

The chain links TRBV6-1 to TRBJ1-3, with TRBD1 as a possible D gene (6 bases). This CDR3 contains 14 residues. The germline V and J ends were trimmed by 1 base and 3 bases, with 7 bases remaining between them. The germline gives CDR1 MNHNS, CDR2 SASEGT. The CDR3 is CASSEGGGGNTIYF. Here the CDR3 DNA reads TGTGCCAGCAGTGAAGGAGGGGGTGGAAACACCATATATTTT.

The chain is built from TRBV3-1 (or the pseudogene TRBV3-2) and TRBJ1-1, with 8 bases identical to TRBD1. Losses at the gene ends were 4 bases for V and 5 bases for J; bases not matched to a gene: 6. Germline loops: CDR1 LGHDT, CDR2 YNNKEL (reference sequence). This CDR3 has 14 residues. CDR3 amino acids: CASSRGQGRTEAFF. The CDR3 coding sequence is TGTGCCAGCAGCCGAGGACAGGGTAGGACTGAAGCTTTCTTT.

The chain employs TRBV11-2 and TRBJ2-1, with 9 bases identical to TRBD2. Germline V CDR1 and CDR2: SGHAT, FQNNGV. The CDR3 is 16 residues long. The trim removed 1 base at V and 7 bases at J, leaving 8 bases unmatched. DNA of the CDR3: TGTGCCAGCAGCTTAGCTGCGGGGGGGCCAATTAATGAGCAGTTCTTC. It translates to CASSLAAGGPINEQFF.

This chain connects TRBV7-8 to TRBJ2-1, with 8 bases lining up with TRBD2. The CDR3 runs 15 residues. Germline CDR1 is SGHVS and CDR2 is FQNEAQ. After removal of 1 base from V and 6 bases from J, the junction contained 5 bases not matched to a gene. The CDR3 DNA sequence: TGTGCCAGCAGCTTAGGTGGGACTAGAATCAATGAGCAGTTCTTC. Amino acids: CASSLGGTRINEQFF.

The chain is built from TRBV7-9 and TRBJ1-2; no clear D. Trimming cost V 3 bases and J 5 bases, with 13 bases left between them. Germline-derived CDR1 and CDR2 are SEHNR and FQNEAQ (reference sequence). The CDR3 loop spans 14 amino acids. The CDR3 sequence is CASSFFNSQYGYTF. The CDR3 DNA is TGTGCCAGCAGCTTCTTTAACAGTCAATATGGCTACACCTTC.

This clone showed up many times. This chain joins TRBV4-3 and TRBJ2-5; D gene unclear. The CDR3 totals 13 residues. V lost 0 bases, J lost 7 bases, and 9 bases lay in between. CDR1 is LGHNA, CDR2 YSLEER, per germline. CDR3 sequence reads: CASSQDRVATQYF. The DNA of the CDR3 is TGCGCCAGCAGCCAAGATAGAGTTGCGACCCAGTACTTC.

This clone was found a few times. The chain has TRBV30 and TRBJ1-6; D is undetermined. V lost 2 bases and J lost 10, with 9 bases in between. The CDR3 sequence is 12 residues long. The germline V gene encodes CDR1 GTSNPN and CDR2 SVGIG (reference sequence). CDR3 protein: CAWSPVKSPLHF. The DNA of the CDR3 is TGTGCCTGGAGTCCCGTAAAATCACCCCTCCACTTT.